This passage covers 22 T cell receptor beta chains from one sample sequenced in a study of blood T cell repertoires in COVID-19. Data came from immunoSEQ multiplex PCR; TCRdb stores just in-frame clones and leaves some out. The data hold 150,000 to 200,000 clones, with over 75% observed a single time. Sample: PBMCs or T cells enriched from blood (not recorded which). All receptors come from a woman in her late teens or twenties who had recovered from COVID-19.

The chain carries TRBV20-1 and TRBJ2-5, with 13 bases matching TRBD2. The CDR3 is 16 residues long. The V and J ends lost 3 bases and 1 base, in that order; junction bases with no gene match: 5. Germline V lookup: CDR1 DFQATT, CDR2 SNEGSKA (reference sequence). CDR3 protein: CSASRLAGGPQETQYF. CDR3 DNA: TGCAGTGCTAGTAGACTAGCGGGAGGACCCCAAGAGACCCAGTACTTC.

The chain has TRBV4-3 and TRBJ2-1, with 8 bases fitting TRBD2. J was trimmed by 8 bases and V by 1 base; bases with no gene match: 10. CDR3 size: 16 residues. Germline loops: CDR1 LGHNA, CDR2 YSLEER. The CDR3 region has the DNA TGCGCCAGCAGCCAAGCCTGGGCGGGAGGCATTGATGAGCAGTTCTTC. Amino acids: CASSQAWAGGIDEQFF.

The rearrangement links TRBV10-3 to TRBJ2-3; a weak D match, TRBD1 (5 bases). V was trimmed by 8 bases and J by 2 bases, leaving 11 bases between them. The CDR3 extends over 13 amino acids. Germline CDR1 and CDR2: ENHRY and SYGVKD. CDR3 DNA: TGTGCCATCGGGGCGGCTGACACAGATACGCAGTATTTT. As protein: CAIGAADTDTQYF.

This chain uses TRBV30 with TRBJ2-1; TRBD2 might be the D (6 bases). Trimming pared 5 bases from V and 8 bases from J, leaving 16 bases between. There are 13 residues in the CDR3. Germline V CDR1 and CDR2: GTSNPN, SVGIG (reference sequence). CDR3 DNA: TGTGCCTGGGCCCCCGGTTCGGGGGATGAGCAGTTCTTC. Its protein product is CAWAPGSGDEQFF.

The chain is built from TRBV5-6 and TRBJ1-3, with a possible D match to TRBD1 (6 bases). V lost 1 base and J lost 6, with 11 bases in between. Germline loops: CDR1 SGHDT, CDR2 YYEEEE. This CDR3 region has 14 residues. This CDR3 is CASSLWTESNTIYF. As DNA, the CDR3 is TGTGCCAGCAGCTTGTGGACAGAATCAAACACCATATATTTT.

The chain couples TRBV3-1 (or the pseudogene TRBV3-2) to TRBJ1-1; D is unresolved. The CDR3 runs to 13 residues. V dropped 4 bases and J dropped 6 bases, with 12 bases sitting between them. Germline CDR1 LGHDT, CDR2 YNNKEL (reference sequence). This chain's CDR3 is CASSLGVSPEAFF. Here the CDR3 DNA reads TGTGCCAGCAGCCTCGGGGTGTCCCCTGAAGCTTTCTTT.

This chain links TRBV7-6 with TRBJ2-7, with TRBD1 identical over 7 bases. Germline-derived CDR1 and CDR2 are SGHVS and FNYEAQ. Trimming at V came to 2 bases and at J to 5 bases, leaving 6 bases not matched to a gene. CDR3 size: 14 residues. CDR3 protein: CASSLRRDSDEQYF. CDR3 in DNA: TGTGCCAGCAGCTTAAGAAGGGACAGTGACGAGCAGTACTTC.

The rearrangement links TRBV2 to TRBJ1-6; a possible D gene is TRBD1 (5 bases). This CDR3 region has 14 residues. V was clipped by 7 bases and J by 11 bases, with 18 bases between them. Germline assignment: CDR1 SNHLY and CDR2 FYNNEI. The CDR3 bases are TGTGCCAGCAAAGTGGAACGCGGGGGAGCACCCCTCCACTTT. Protein sequence: CASKVERGGAPLHF.

The chain recombines TRBV13 with TRBJ1-5, with D unclear. This CDR3 is 14 amino acids long. V lost 5 bases and J lost 3, with 11 bases in between. Germline V CDR1 and CDR2: PRHDT, FYEKMQ (reference sequence). CDR3 in amino acids: CASSPGVVNQPQHF. CDR3 DNA sequence: TGTGCCAGCAGCCCCGGAGTAGTCAATCAGCCCCAGCATTTT.

The chain is built from TRBV11-1 and TRBJ2-5; 11 positions match TRBD2. This CDR3 has 15 residues. Looked up from germline, CDR1 is SGHAT and CDR2 is FQDESV (reference sequence). Trimming took 4 bases from V and 2 from J; bases not matched to a gene: 3. The CDR3 sequence: CASSWGLAEQETQYF. CDR3 nucleotide sequence: TGTGCCAGCAGCTGGGGACTAGCGGAACAAGAGACCCAGTACTTC. The whole variable domain, remainder taken from reference TRBV11-1 and TRBJ2-5, is EAEVAQSPRYKITEKSQAVAFWCDPISGHATLYWYRQILGQGPELLVQFQDESVVDDSQLPKDRFSAERLKGVDSTLKIQPAELGDSAMYLCASSWGLAEQETQYFGPGTRLLVL.

The chain has TRBV5-4 and TRBJ2-7, with TRBD2 matching over 12 bases. From germline, CDR1 is SGHNT and CDR2 YYREEE (reference sequence). J was trimmed by 3 bases and V by 5 bases; bases with no gene match: 6. This CDR3 comprises 15 residues. Here the CDR3 DNA reads TGTGCCAGCAGTGCACTAGCGGGAGGAATCTACGAGCAGTACTTC. Protein product: CASSALAGGIYEQYF. Drawing the rest from reference TRBV5-4 and TRBJ2-7, the complete variable domain is ETGVTQSPTHLIKTRGQQVTLRCSSQSGHNTVSWYQQALGQGPQFIFQYYREEENGRGNFPPRFSGLQFPNYSSELNVNALELDDSALYLCASSALAGGIYEQYFGPGTRLTVT.

The chain couples TRBV27 to TRBJ2-7; no reliable D call. This CDR3 has 15 amino acids. Germline V gene data show CDR1 as MNHEY and CDR2 as SMNVEV (reference sequence). Trimming removed 2 bases at V and 1 base at J, with 12 bases between. In DNA form, the CDR3 reads TGTGCCAGCAGTTTAGAGGATCAGAGGTCCTACGAGCAGTACTTC. It encodes CASSLEDQRSYEQYF.

Of note for this clone: Relative to the germline gene, one junction end is altered; a read error may explain this. This chain uses TRBV10-3 with TRBJ2-7, with 7 bases fitting TRBD1. The CDR3 contains 11 residues. Germline CDR1 ENHRY, CDR2 SYGVKD. CDR3 residues: CAIREGGEEYF. The CDR3 DNA reads as TGTGCCATCAGAGAAGGGGGCGAGGAGTACTTC.

The chain carries TRBV7-9 and TRBJ1-1; no firm D call. The CDR3 is 14 residues long. The V and J ends lost 2 bases and 5 bases respectively, with 12 bases between them. The V gene's germline CDR1 is SEHNR and CDR2 FQNEAQ (reference sequence). The DNA for the CDR3 is TGTGCCAGCAGCTTATTTTACGGGGATACTGAAGCTTTCTTT. This translates into CASSLFYGDTEAFF.

J is TRBJ1-3 and V is TRBV5-6, with 8 bases lining up with TRBD1. Germline values: CDR1 SGHDT, CDR2 YYEEEE. Trimming removed 4 bases from V and 0 bases from J; junction bases left unmatched: 6. The CDR3 is 16 amino acids. In nucleotides, the CDR3 is TGTGCCAGCAGCCCCGGGACAGGTCTCTCTGGAAACACCATATATTTT. Residues: CASSPGTGLSGNTIYF.

This clone was counted a few times. The rearrangement links TRBV7-9 to TRBJ1-4, with 8 bases matching TRBD1. CDR3 length equals 17 residues. Losses at the gene ends were 2 bases for V and 3 bases for J; bases not matched to a gene: 8. Germline V gene lookup returns CDR1 SEHNR and CDR2 FQNEAQ (reference sequence). CDR3 DNA sequence: TGTGCCAGCAGCTTAATTTCAGGGGGCTGGGCTAATGAAAAACTGTTTTTT. Amino acid sequence: CASSLISGGWANEKLFF.

The gene calls are TRBV2 and TRBJ2-3; D is undetermined. Germline loops: CDR1 SNHLY, CDR2 FYNNEI. The V and J ends lost 8 bases and 2 bases respectively, with 8 bases between them. There are 12 residues in the CDR3. CDR3 in amino acids: CASRTFTDTQYF. DNA for the CDR3: TGTGCCAGCCGAACATTCACAGATACGCAGTATTTT.

V is TRBV12-3 or TRBV12-4 and J is TRBJ2-7; D possibly corresponds to TRBD1 (6 bases). The CDR3 is 12 amino acids. Deletions cut 6 bases from V and 3 bases from J, with 9 bases between. CDR3 bases: TGTGCCAGCAGCCGGACAGTCTACGAGCAGTACTTC. Translation gives CASSRTVYEQYF.

The CDR3 DNA follows: TGTGCCAGCAGGACGGGGTTGGACTATGGCTACACCTTC. Its protein product is CASRTGLDYGYTF. V gene TRBV5-5 combines with J gene TRBJ1-2; no firm D call. This CDR3 comprises 13 residues. Between the trimmed V and J ends, which lost 5 bases and 3 bases, there was a span of 11 bases. From germline, CDR1 is SGHKS and CDR2 YYEKEE (reference sequence).

The chain employs TRBV24-1 and TRBJ2-2; TRBD2 matches at 13 bases. Germline values: CDR1 KGHDR, CDR2 SFDVKD. CDR3 length equals 18 residues. The V and J ends lost 3 bases and 2 bases, in that order; junction bases with no gene match: 5. The chain's CDR3 is CATSDATSGRRNTGELFF. As DNA, the CDR3 is TGTGCCACCAGTGATGCGACTAGCGGGAGGCGAAACACCGGGGAGCTGTTTTTT.

The chain has TRBV5-4 and TRBJ1-4; D ambiguous. Germline V CDR1 and CDR2: SGHNT, YYREEE (reference sequence). The CDR3 is made up of 16 amino acids. V was clipped by 5 bases and J by 3 bases, with 17 bases between them. This chain's CDR3 is CASSGRGAGANEKLFF. The CDR3 nucleotides read TGTGCCAGCAGTGGCCGGGGTGCCGGGGCTAATGAAAAACTGTTTTTT.

The rearrangement uses TRBV5-6 and TRBJ1-5; TRBD1 might be the D (6 bases). Looked up from germline, CDR1 is SGHDT and CDR2 is YYEEEE. Trimming removed 7 bases from V and 6 bases from J, with 17 bases in between. CDR3 length: 14 amino acids. The DNA for the CDR3 is TGTGCCAGCCTCTTGGGGGGGCGAGGTCAGCCCCAGCATTTT. Its protein is CASLLGGRGQPQHF.